This T cell receptor beta chain was documented in a study of CD8 T cells in ankylosing spondylitis. The TCR beta libraries were generated through quantitative 5'-RACE incorporating molecular barcodes. From the 5' RACE reads, TCRdb called clonotypes with MiXCR, one entry per CDR3 protein. The top ten hold 30% to 35% of the sample, which has around 140,000 distinct CDR3 sequences, 17% seen once. Findings and caveats of the study: One TCR beta motif, made up of roughly 8 highly homologous variants, appeared characteristic of ankylosing spondylitis blood. Clones linked to disease, bearing a CD8+ phenotype, were relatively rare in peripheral blood.

This clonotype was picked up a small number of times. Antigen unknown. The CDR3 is 18 amino acids. Germline values: CDR1 SGHAT, CDR2 FQDESV (reference sequence). The V gene lost 0 bases and the J gene lost 1 base, with 16 bases spanning the gap. This sequence was found in a male donor with ankylosing spondylitis. The sample was blood, either unsorted or a sorted T cell fraction (not recorded which). This chain joins TRBV11-1 and TRBJ1-5, with a tentative D call TRBD1 (6 bases). The CDR3 nucleotides read TGTGCCAGCAGCTTAGCGCAGCGGGCAGGGGAGAGCAATCAGCCCCAGCATTTT. Translating gives CASSLAQRAGESNQPQHF.